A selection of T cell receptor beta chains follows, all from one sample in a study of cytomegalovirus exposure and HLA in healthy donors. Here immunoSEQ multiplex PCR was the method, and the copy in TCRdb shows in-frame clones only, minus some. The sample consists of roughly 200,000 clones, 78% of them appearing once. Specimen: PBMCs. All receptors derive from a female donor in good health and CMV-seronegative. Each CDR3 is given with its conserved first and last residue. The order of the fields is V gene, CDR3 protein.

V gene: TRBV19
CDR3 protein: CASSMGSYEQYF

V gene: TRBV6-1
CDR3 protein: CASSEQGSWSYEQYF

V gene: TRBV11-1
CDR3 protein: CASSTSGAAYEQYF

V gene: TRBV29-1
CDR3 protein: CSATGGAGGYTF

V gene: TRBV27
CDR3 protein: CASSANRVEETQYF

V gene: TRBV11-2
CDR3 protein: CASSFWGLSGSEQFF

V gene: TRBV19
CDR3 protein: CASSPGLAGVSDTQYF

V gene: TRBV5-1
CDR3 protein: CASSVGDRDEQYF

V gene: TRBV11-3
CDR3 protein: CASSSGLAGDTQYF

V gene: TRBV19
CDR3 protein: CASRSDRVPGNTIYF

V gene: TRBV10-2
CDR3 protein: CASSPSSGRVDIYEQYF

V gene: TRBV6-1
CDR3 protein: CANRDSINTGELFF

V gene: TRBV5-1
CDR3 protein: CASSWDRGGELFF

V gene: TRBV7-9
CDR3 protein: CSSSPSGDEQFF

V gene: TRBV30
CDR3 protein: CAWSPGENQPQHF

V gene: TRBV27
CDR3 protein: CASSLFSSRAGGYEQYF

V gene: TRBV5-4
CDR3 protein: CASSKSTGRGEEKLFF

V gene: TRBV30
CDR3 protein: CAWSIGQGAYGYTF

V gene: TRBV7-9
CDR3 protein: CSSSTGIQETQYF

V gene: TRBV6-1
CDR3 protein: CASSEVGVETF

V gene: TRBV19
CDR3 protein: CASSNRGPRETQYF

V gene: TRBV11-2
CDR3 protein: CASSSEGRAKAFF

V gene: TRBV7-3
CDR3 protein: CASSRTTGHGETQYF

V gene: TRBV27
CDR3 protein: CASSRTSGTGYQPQHF

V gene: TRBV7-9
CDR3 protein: CASSSPQGFSSTGELFF

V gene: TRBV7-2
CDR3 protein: CASSLQGAGTDTQYF

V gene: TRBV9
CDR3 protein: CASSRLETSTETQYF

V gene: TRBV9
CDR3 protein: CASSGFGYEQYF

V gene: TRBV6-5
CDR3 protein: CASTLGGGSTEAFF

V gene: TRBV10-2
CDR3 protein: CASSESPRDGYTF

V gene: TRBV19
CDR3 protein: CASRAGTAGYTF

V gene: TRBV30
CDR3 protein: CAWIYGGNTEAFF

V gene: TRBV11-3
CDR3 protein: CASSLQSNTGELFF

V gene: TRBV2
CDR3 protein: CASRTRWGVQETQYF

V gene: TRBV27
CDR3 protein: CASSLGTGGVTTEAFF

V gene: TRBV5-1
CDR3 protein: CASSWDTNTGELFF

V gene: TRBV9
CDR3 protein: CASSSQRLAATIVDTQYF

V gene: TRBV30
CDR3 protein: CAWSATGTDTQYF

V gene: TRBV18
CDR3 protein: CASSNPNHRGEQYF

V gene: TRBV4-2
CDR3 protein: CASSQDYRDGSPLHF

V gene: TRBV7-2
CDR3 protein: CASSRSRGGEGIQYF

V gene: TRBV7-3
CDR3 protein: CASSSQAGVVNEQFF

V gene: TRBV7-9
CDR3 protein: CASSPGTSGNHEQYF

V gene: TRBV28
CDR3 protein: CASSFPGLAGSSYEQYF

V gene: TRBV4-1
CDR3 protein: CASSQVGWGFEQFF

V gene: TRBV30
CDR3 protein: CAWSGGGTGELFF

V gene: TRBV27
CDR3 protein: CASSPYPQLAGLTDTQYF